The sequence of this TCR beta chain was determined in a study of blood T cell repertoires in COVID-19. Measured with immunoSEQ multiplex PCR; TCRdb has only the in-frame clones, and not every one. This table holds about 200,000 clones, roughly 90% found once. The origin of this receptor is a woman younger than 30 who had recovered from COVID-19. The specimen was PBMCs or T cells enriched from blood (not recorded which).

Here the CDR3 reads CAWIPGQGDNSPLHF. The CDR3, as DNA: TGTGCCTGGATTCCAGGACAGGGAGATAATTCACCCCTCCACTTT. The V call is TRBV30, the J call TRBJ1-6, with 8 bases fitting TRBD1. The CDR3 sequence is 15 residues long. V shed 4 bases, J shed 5 bases, and the junction held 7 bases outside the gene matches. Germline V gene lookup returns CDR1 GTSNPN and CDR2 SVGIG (reference sequence). Looking up the rest from reference TRBV30 and TRBJ1-6 gives the full variable domain: SQTIHQWPATLVQPVGSPLSLECTVEGTSNPNLYWYRQAAGRGLQLLFYSVGIGQISSEVPQNLSASRPQDRQFILSSKKLLLSDSGFYLCAWIPGQGDNSPLHFGNGTRLTVT.